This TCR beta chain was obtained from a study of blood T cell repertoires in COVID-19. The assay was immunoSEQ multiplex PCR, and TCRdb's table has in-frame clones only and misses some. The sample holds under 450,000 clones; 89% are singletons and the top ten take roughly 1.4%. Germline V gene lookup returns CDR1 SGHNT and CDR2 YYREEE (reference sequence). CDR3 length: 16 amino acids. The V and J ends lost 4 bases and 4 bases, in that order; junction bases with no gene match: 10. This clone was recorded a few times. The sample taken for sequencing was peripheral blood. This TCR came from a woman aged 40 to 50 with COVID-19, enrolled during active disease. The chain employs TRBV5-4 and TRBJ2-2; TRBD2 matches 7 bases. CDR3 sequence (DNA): TGTGCCAGCAGCCCGATGACTAGCTTAGGCACCGGGGAGCTGTTTTTT. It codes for CASSPMTSLGTGELFF.